This entry lists 10 T cell receptor beta chains sequenced from one sample in a study of response to subunit inactivated influenza vaccine. One entry per CDR3 protein results from TCRdb running MiXCR on the RT-PCR reads. The sample lists hundreds of thousands of distinct CDR3 sequences; 10% to 15% were seen once. Sequencing was performed on PBMCs from blood, taken more than 35 days after vaccination. The receptors were gathered from a man aged 45 to 65 who received an inactivated influenza vaccine.

A few counts support this clonotype. This rearrangement joins TRBV7-9 to TRBJ2-1; weak D call: TRBD2 (6 bases). This CDR3 spans 12 amino acids. V was clipped by 4 bases and J by 8 bases, with 9 bases between them. Germline V gene data show CDR1 as SEHNR and CDR2 as FQNEAQ (reference sequence). In DNA, the CDR3 is TGTGCCAGCAGCTCCCGGGAGCATGAGCAGTTCTTC. Translation gives CASSSREHEQFF.

V is TRBV10-3 and J is TRBJ2-2, with a tentative D call TRBD2 (7 bases). The CDR3 covers 17 residues. CDR1 is ENHRY, CDR2 SYGVKD, per germline. Trimming pared 2 bases from V and 3 bases from J, leaving 16 bases between. For the CDR3, the DNA is TGTGCCATCAGTGAGGACAGGTCTGGGGGGGACACCGGGGAGCTGTTTTTT. As protein: CAISEDRSGGDTGELFF.

Written as DNA, the CDR3 is TGTGCCATCAGTGAGGGGGACAGGGCAGATGAGCAGTTCTTC. It specifies CAISEGDRADEQFF. The chain employs TRBV10-3 and TRBJ2-1; 9 bases match TRBD1. V dropped 2 bases and J dropped 8; count of bases not matched to a gene: 4. The CDR3 covers 14 residues. The germline V gene has CDR1 ENHRY and CDR2 SYGVKD.

This chain joins TRBV18 and TRBJ1-2; 9 nucleotides line up with TRBD1. Losses at the gene ends were 3 bases for V and 4 bases for J; bases not matched to a gene: 6. Germline V CDR1 and CDR2: KGHSH, LQKENI. The CDR3 has 15 amino acids. Written as DNA, the CDR3 is TGTGCCAGCTCACCTCGGGGACAGGGAACCTATGGCTACACCTTC. Protein sequence: CASSPRGQGTYGYTF.

The table lists this clonotype with many counts. The chain recombines TRBV12-3 or TRBV12-4 with TRBJ2-7; 14 bases are a match to TRBD2. The V gene end was trimmed by 6 bases and the J gene end by 8 bases; junction bases not matched to a gene: 6. The length of the CDR3 is 14 residues. The DNA for the CDR3 is TGTGCCAGCAGAGGGACTAGCGGGGGCCGACAGCAGTACTTC. Protein product: CASRGTSGGRQQYF.

This clonotype was observed a handful of times. This chain joins TRBV12-3 or TRBV12-4 and TRBJ2-3; TRBD1 matches at 10 bases. There are 15 residues in the CDR3. The V segment lost 6 bases and the J segment 4 bases; nucleotides outside the gene matches: 7. The CDR3, as DNA: TGTGCCAGCAGCCCCTTGACAGGGGGCGCAGATACGCAGTATTTT. This sequence encodes CASSPLTGGADTQYF.

This clonotype was observed a few times. The chain is built from TRBV6-1 and TRBJ1-5; 7 bases are shared with TRBD1. The CDR3 is made up of 15 amino acids. Per the germline V gene, CDR1 is MNHNS and CDR2 is SASEGT. Unmatched junction bases numbered 9, after V lost 10 bases and J lost 0 bases. The CDR3 loop is CATSRDSNSNQPQHF. CDR3 bases: TGTGCCACCTCCCGGGACAGCAATAGCAATCAGCCCCAGCATTTT.

This clonotype was detected a few times. This chain uses TRBV15 with TRBJ2-7; the D is unclear. The CDR3 is 16 amino acids. Trimming left V 0 bases short and J 2 bases short, with 14 bases between. Germline lookup yields CDR1 LNHNV and CDR2 YYDKDF (reference sequence). CDR3 nucleotides: TGTGCCACCAGCAGAGATACGCCAGCCGGCGCCTACGAGCAGTACTTC. It codes for CATSRDTPAGAYEQYF.

Many counts were recorded for this clonotype. This rearrangement joins TRBV20-1 to TRBJ1-5, with D maybe TRBD1 (6 bases). Between the trimmed V and J ends, which lost 1 base and 0 bases, there was a span of 10 bases. The CDR3 totals 15 residues. Germline loops: CDR1 DFQATT, CDR2 SNEGSKA (reference sequence). For the CDR3, the DNA is TGCAGTGCTAGAGGAGGACAGAATAGCAATCAGCCCCAGCATTTT. Protein product: CSARGGQNSNQPQHF.

This clonotype was seen a few times. The chain joins TRBV29-1 to TRBJ2-7; 7 bases align to TRBD1. V was pared by 1 base and J by 3 bases, with 9 bases of the junction left unmatched. Germline V gene lookup returns CDR1 SQVTM and CDR2 ANQGSEA. The CDR3 is 15 amino acids. The DNA of the CDR3 is TGCAGCGTTGAAGGTTTGGGGACAGCTAGCTACGAGCAGTACTTC. It translates to CSVEGLGTASYEQYF.